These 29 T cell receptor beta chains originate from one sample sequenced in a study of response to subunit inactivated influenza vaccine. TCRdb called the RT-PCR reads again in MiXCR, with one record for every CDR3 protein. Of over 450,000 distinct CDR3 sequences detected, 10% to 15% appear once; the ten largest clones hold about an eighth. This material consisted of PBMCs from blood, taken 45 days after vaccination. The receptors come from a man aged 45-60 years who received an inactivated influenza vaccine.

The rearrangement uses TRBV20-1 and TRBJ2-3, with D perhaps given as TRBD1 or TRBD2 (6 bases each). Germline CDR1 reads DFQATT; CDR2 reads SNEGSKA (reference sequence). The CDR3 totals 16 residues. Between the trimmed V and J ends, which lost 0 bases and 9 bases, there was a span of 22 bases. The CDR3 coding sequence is TGCAGTGCTAGAGATTTGGCCCGCCGGGGGCCAAACACGCAGTATTTT. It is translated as CSARDLARRGPNTQYF.

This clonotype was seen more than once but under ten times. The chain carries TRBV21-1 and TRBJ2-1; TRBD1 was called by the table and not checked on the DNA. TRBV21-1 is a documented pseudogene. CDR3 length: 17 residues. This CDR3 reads CASSPFVIGQGNNEQFF. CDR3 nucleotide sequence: TGTGCCAGCAGCCCGTTCGTAATCGGACAGGGCAACAATGAGCAGTTCTTC.

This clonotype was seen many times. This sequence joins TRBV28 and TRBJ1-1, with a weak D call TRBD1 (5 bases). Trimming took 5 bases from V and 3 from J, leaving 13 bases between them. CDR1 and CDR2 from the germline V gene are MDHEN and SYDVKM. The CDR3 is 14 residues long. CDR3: CASSVPQGHTEAFF. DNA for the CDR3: TGTGCCAGCAGTGTCCCGCAGGGTCACACTGAAGCTTTCTTT.

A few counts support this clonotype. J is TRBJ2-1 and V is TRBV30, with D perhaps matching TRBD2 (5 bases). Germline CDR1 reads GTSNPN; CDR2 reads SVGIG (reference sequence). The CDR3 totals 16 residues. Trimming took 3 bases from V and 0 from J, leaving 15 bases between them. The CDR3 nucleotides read TGTGCCTGGAGGAGGGCCGACCGGAGCTCCTACAATGAGCAGTTCTTC. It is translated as CAWRRADRSSYNEQFF.

CDR3 coding DNA: TGCGCCAGCAGCTTGGAGTGGACGGCCTACGAGCAGTACTTC. Its protein is CASSLEWTAYEQYF. The chain has TRBV5-1 and TRBJ2-7; D is undetermined. The CDR3 totals 14 residues. Germline V CDR1 and CDR2: SGHRS, YFSETQ. V lost 0 bases to trimming and J lost 2 bases, with 9 bases between them.

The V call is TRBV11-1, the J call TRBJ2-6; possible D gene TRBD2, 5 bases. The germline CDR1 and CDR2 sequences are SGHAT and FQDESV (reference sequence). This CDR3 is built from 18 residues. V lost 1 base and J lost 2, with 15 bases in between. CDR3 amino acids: CASSLGRTQTPGANVLTF. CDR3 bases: TGTGCCAGCAGCTTAGGGAGGACTCAAACCCCTGGGGCCAACGTCCTGACTTTC.

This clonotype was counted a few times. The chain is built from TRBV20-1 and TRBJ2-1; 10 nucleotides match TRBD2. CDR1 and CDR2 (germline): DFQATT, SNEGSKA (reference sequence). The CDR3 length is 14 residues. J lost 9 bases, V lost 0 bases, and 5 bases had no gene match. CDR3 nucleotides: TGCAGTGCTAGAGAACTAGCGGGATCAGTTGAGCAGTTCTTC. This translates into CSARELAGSVEQFF.

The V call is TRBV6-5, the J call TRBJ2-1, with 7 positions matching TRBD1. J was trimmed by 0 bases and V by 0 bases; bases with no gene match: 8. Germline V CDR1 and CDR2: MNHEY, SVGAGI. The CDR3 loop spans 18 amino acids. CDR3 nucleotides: TGTGCCAGCAGTTACTCGATACAGGGGAAATACTCCTACAATGAGCAGTTCTTC. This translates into CASSYSIQGKYSYNEQFF.

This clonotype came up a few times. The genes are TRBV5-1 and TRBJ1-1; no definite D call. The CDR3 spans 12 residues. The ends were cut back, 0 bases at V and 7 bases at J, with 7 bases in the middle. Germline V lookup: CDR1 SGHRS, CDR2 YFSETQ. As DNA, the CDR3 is TGCGCCAGCAGCTTGGCGGCAGATGAAGCTTTCTTT. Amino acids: CASSLAADEAFF.

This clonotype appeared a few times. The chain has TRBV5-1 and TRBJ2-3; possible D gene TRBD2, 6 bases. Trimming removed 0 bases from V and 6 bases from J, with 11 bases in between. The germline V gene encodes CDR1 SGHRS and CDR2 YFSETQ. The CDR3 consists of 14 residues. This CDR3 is CASSLGSGVDTQYF. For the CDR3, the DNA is TGCGCCAGCAGCTTGGGATCGGGGGTGGATACGCAGTATTTT.

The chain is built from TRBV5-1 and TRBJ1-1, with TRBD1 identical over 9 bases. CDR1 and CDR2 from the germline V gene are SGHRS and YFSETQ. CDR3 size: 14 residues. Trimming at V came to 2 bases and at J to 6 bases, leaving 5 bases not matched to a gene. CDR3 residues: CASSFPDRGPEAFF. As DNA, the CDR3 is TGCGCCAGCAGCTTTCCGGACAGGGGCCCTGAAGCTTTCTTT.

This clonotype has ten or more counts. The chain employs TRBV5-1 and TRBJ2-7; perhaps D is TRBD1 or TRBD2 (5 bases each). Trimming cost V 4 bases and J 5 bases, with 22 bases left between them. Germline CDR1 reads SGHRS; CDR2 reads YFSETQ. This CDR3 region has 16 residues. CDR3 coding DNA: TGCGCCAGCAGCAAGTCCGGGACCCAGAGTTGGGACGAGCAGTACTTC. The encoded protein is CASSKSGTQSWDEQYF.

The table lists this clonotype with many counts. The CDR3 nucleotides are TGTGCCAGCAGTTTAAGTACCCGACGGTACGAGCAGTACTTC. The encoded protein is CASSLSTRRYEQYF. V gene TRBV12-3 or TRBV12-4 combines with J gene TRBJ2-7; D unresolved. Trimming removed 2 bases from V and 4 bases from J, with 12 bases in between. The CDR3 totals 14 residues.

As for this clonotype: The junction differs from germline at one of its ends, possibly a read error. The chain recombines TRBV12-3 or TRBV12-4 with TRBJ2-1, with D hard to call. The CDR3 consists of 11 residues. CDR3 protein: CASRGQNEQLF. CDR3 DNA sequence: TGTGCCAGCAGGGGCCAAAATGAGCAGTTATTC.

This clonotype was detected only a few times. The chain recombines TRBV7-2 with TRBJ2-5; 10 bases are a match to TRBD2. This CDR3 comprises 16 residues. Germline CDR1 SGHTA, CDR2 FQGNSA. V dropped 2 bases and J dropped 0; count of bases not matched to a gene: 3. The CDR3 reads CASSLTSGTYQETQYF. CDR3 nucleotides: TGTGCCAGCAGCTTAACTAGCGGGACGTACCAAGAGACCCAGTACTTC.

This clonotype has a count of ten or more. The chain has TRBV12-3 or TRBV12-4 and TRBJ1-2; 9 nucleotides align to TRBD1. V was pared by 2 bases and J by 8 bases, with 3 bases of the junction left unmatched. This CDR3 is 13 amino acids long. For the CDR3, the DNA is TGTGCCAGCAGTTTACTGGGGACAGGGGGCTACACCTTC. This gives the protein CASSLLGTGGYTF.

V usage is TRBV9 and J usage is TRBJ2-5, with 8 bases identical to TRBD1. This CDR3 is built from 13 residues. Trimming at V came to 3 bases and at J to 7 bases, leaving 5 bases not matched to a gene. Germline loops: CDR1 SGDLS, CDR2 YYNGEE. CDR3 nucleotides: TGTGCCAGCAGCGGGGGACAGGTTGGGACCCAGTACTTC. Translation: CASSGGQVGTQYF.

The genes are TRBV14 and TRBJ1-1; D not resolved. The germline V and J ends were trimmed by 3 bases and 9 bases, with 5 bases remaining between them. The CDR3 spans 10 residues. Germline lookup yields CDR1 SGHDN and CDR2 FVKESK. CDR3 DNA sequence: TGTGCCAGCAGCCATCAAAAAGCTTTCTTT. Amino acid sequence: CASSHQKAFF.

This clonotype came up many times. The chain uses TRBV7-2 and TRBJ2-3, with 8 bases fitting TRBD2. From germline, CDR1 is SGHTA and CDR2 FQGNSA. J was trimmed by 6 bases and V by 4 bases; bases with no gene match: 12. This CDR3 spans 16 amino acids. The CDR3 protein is CASSSVAGGQSDTQYF. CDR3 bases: TGTGCCAGCAGCTCGGTGGCGGGGGGCCAATCTGATACGCAGTATTTT.

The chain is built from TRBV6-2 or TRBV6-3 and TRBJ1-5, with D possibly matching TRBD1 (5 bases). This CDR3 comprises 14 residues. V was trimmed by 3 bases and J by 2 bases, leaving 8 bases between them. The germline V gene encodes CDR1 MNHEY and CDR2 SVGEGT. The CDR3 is CASSYRGRNQPQHF. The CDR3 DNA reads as TGTGCCAGCAGTTATAGGGGACGCAATCAGCCCCAGCATTTT.

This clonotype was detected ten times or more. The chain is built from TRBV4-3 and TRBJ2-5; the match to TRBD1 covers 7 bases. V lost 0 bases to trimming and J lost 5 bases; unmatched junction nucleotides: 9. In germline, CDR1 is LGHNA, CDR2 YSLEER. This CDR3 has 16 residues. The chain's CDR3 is CASSQERQGAYETQYF. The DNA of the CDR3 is TGCGCCAGCAGCCAAGAACGACAGGGAGCATACGAGACCCAGTACTTC.

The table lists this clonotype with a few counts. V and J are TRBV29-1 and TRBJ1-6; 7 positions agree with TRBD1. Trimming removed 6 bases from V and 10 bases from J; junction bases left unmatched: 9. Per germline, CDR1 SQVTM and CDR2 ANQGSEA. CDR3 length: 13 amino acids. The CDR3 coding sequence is TGCAGCGTATCGACAGGGATGAACTCACCCCTCCACTTT. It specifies CSVSTGMNSPLHF.

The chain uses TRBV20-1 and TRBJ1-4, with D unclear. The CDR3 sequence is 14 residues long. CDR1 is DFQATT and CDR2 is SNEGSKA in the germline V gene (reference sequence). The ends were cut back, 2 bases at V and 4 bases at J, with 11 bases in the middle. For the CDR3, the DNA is TGCAGTGCTAGAAACCGCCGGGTTAATGAAAAACTGTTTTTT. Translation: CSARNRRVNEKLFF.

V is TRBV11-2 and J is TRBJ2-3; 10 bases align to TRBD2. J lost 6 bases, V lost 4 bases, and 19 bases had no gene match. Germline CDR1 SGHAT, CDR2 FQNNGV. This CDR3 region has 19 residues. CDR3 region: CASSSTRTSGPGGSDTQYF. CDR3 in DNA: TGTGCCAGCAGCTCGACAAGGACTAGCGGCCCCGGCGGTTCGGATACGCAGTATTTT.

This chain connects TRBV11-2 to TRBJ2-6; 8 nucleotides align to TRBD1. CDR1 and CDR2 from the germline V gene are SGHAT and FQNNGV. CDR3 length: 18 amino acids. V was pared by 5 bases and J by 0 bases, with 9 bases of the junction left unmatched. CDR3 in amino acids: CASSVPGTGRSGANVLTF. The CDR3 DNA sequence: TGTGCCAGCAGCGTTCCCGGGACAGGTCGCTCTGGGGCCAACGTCCTGACTTTC.

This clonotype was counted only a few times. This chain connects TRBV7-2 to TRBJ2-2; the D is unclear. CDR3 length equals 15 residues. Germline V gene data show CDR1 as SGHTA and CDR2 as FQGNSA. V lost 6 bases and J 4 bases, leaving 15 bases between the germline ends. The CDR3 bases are TGTGCCAGCAGGGCGAAAGGCACGCTCACCGGGGAGCTGTTTTTT. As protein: CASRAKGTLTGELFF.

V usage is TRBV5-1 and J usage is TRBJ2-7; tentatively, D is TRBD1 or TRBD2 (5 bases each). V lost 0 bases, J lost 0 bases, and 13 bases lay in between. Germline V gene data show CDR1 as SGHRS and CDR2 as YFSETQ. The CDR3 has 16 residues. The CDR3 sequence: CASSLGTGRSSYEQYF. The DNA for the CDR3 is TGCGCCAGCAGCTTGGGTACGGGGCGTAGCTCCTACGAGCAGTACTTC.

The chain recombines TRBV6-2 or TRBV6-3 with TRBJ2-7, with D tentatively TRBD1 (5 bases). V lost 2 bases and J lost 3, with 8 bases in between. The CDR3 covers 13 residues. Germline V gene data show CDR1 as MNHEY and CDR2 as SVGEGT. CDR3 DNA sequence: TGTGCCAGCAGTTACCAGGGAAACTACGAGCAGTACTTC. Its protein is CASSYQGNYEQYF.

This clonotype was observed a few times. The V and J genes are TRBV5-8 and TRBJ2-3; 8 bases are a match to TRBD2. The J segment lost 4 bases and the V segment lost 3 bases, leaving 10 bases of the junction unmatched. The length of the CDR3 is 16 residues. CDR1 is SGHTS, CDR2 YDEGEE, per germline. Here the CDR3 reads CASSSVGTRGADTQYF. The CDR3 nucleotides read TGTGCCAGCAGCTCTGTCGGGACTAGAGGGGCAGATACGCAGTATTTT.